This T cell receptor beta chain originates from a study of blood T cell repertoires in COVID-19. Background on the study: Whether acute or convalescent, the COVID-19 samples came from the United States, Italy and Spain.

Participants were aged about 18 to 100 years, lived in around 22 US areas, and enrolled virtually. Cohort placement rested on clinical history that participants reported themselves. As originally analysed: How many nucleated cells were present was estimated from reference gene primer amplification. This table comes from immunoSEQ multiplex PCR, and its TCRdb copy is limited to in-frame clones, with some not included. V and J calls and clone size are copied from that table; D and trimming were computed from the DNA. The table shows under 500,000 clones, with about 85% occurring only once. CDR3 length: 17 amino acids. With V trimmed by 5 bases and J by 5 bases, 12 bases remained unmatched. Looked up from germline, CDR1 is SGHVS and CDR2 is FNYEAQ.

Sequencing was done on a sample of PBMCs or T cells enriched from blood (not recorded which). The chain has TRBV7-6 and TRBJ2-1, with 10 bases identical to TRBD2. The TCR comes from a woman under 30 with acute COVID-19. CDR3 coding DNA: TGTGCCAGCAGCCCCAACCAAGCGGGGGGGACTAACAATGAGCAGTTCTTC. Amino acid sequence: CASSPNQAGGTNNEQFF.